This entry features one T cell receptor beta chain sequence. What it binds is unknown. V dropped 0 bases and J dropped 3 bases, with 10 bases sitting between them. The CDR3 consists of 14 residues. Germline loops: CDR1 SGHKS, CDR2 YYEKEE (reference sequence). Sequencing was performed with immunoSEQ multiplex PCR; in TCRdb, only in-frame clones are kept and a portion is missing. This repertoire includes under 150,000 clones. This record comes from a study of T cell responses to AZD1222 COVID-19 vaccine. Findings of the study overall: Possibly, clonal diversity was underestimated; donors were largely white British and included more females. Sampling that yielded the repertoires occurred only after the peak T cell response.

The material sequenced was peripheral blood. This TCR was recovered from an adult in good health. This rearrangement joins TRBV5-5 to TRBJ2-7; possible D gene TRBD1, 7 bases. As DNA, the CDR3 is TGTGCCAGCAGCTTGGGGCAGGGGGGCTACGAGCAGTACTTC. Amino acid sequence: CASSLGQGGYEQYF.